These 17 T cell receptor beta chains were sequenced from one sample in a study of blood T cell repertoires in COVID-19. Measured with immunoSEQ multiplex PCR; TCRdb has only the in-frame clones, and not every one. The sample has over 70,000 clones, around 91% seen once. The specimen was peripheral blood. The origin of the receptors is an elderly woman with active or convalescent COVID-19.

The rearrangement uses TRBV7-2 and TRBJ2-7; D might be TRBD1 (7 bases). The germline CDR1 and CDR2 sequences are SGHTA and FQGNSA. V was clipped by 7 bases and J by 3 bases, with 19 bases between them. The CDR3 covers 15 residues. CDR3 in DNA: TGTGCCAGCATCCAGCAGGGGGGATTAAGCTACGAGCAGTACTTC. Translated, it gives CASIQQGGLSYEQYF.

This clone was found a few times. V and J are TRBV5-1 and TRBJ2-3, with TRBD2 matching 11 bases. Germline trimming cut 3 bases from V and 5 bases from J; bases unmatched to any gene: 14. Germline V lookup: CDR1 SGHRS, CDR2 YFSETQ. The CDR3 has 18 amino acids. The CDR3 DNA reads as TGCGCCAGCAGCTCGGGGACTAGCGGCTCAAAGTGGGGAGATACGCAGTATTTT. It encodes CASSSGTSGSKWGDTQYF. Variable domain in full (rest from reference TRBV5-1 and TRBJ2-3): KAGVTQTPRYLIKTRGQQVTLSCSPISGHRSVSWYQQTPGQGLQFLFEYFSETQRNKGNFPGRFSGRQFSNSRSEMNVSTLELGDSALYLCASSSGTSGSKWGDTQYFGPGTRLTVL.

J is TRBJ1-1 and V is TRBV20-1; D may be TRBD1 (5 bases). V lost 4 bases and J 8 bases, leaving 11 bases between the germline ends. This CDR3 has 11 residues. Germline-derived CDR1 and CDR2 are DFQATT and SNEGSKA (reference sequence). The CDR3 sequence is CSATGMREAFF. CDR3 sequence (DNA): TGCAGTGCTACAGGGATGAGGGAAGCTTTCTTT.

The chain uses TRBV28 and TRBJ1-1; a possible D gene is TRBD1 (5 bases). V lost 5 bases to trimming and J lost 6 bases, with 19 bases between them. Germline values: CDR1 MDHEN, CDR2 SYDVKM. The CDR3 consists of 15 residues. In DNA, the CDR3 is TGTGCCAGCAGTCCCCAGGCGGGGGGTAGGTCTGAAGCTTTCTTT. Its translation: CASSPQAGGRSEAFF.

CDR3 region: CASSSVTGGWKAFF. CDR3 coding DNA: TGTGCCAGCAGTTCGGTGACAGGGGGCTGGAAAGCTTTCTTT. The chain combines TRBV27 with TRBJ1-1; 10 bases line up with TRBD1. Germline loops: CDR1 MNHEY, CDR2 SMNVEV (reference sequence). This CDR3 has 14 amino acids. V was clipped by 4 bases and J by 9 bases; unmatched bases: 8.

CDR3 region: CSARRGGEAFF. The CDR3, as DNA: TGCAGTGCTAGAAGGGGTGGGGAAGCTTTCTTT. The chain uses TRBV20-1 and TRBJ1-1; tentatively, D is TRBD1 (5 bases). V gave up 2 bases and J gave up 8 bases, with 9 bases separating them. CDR3 size: 11 residues. CDR1 is DFQATT, CDR2 SNEGSKA, per germline (reference sequence).

This chain uses TRBV14 with TRBJ2-1; possibly TRBD2 for D (6 bases). Germline V gene lookup returns CDR1 SGHDN and CDR2 FVKESK. Trimming took off 1 base at V and 8 bases at J, with 18 bases between the two ends. The CDR3 is made up of 16 amino acids. The CDR3 loop is CASSQVRIRRGYEQFF. The DNA of the CDR3 is TGTGCCAGCAGCCAAGTACGCATCAGGAGGGGTTATGAGCAGTTCTTC.

This chain joins TRBV3-1 (or the pseudogene TRBV3-2) and TRBJ2-7; 8 bases map to TRBD1. The germline gives CDR1 LGHDT, CDR2 YNNKEL (reference sequence). The V segment lost 4 bases and the J segment 1 base; nucleotides outside the gene matches: 3. The CDR3 covers 14 residues. CDR3 nucleotides: TGTGCCAGCAGCCTGACAGGGGCGTCCTACGAGCAGTACTTC. The encoded protein is CASSLTGASYEQYF.

The chain uses TRBV5-4 and TRBJ1-1; 9 bases are a match to TRBD1. Looked up from germline, CDR1 is SGHNT and CDR2 is YYREEE (reference sequence). V shed 5 bases, J shed 4 bases, and the junction held 6 bases outside the gene matches. This CDR3 has 14 amino acids. The DNA for the CDR3 is TGTGCCAGCAGGCAACAGGGGGCGAGCACTGAAGCTTTCTTT. The encoded protein is CASRQQGASTEAFF.

CDR3 protein: CASSQGSPGQGYDQPQHF. DNA for the CDR3: TGTGCCAGCAGCCAAGGCTCACCGGGACAGGGTTACGATCAGCCCCAGCATTTT. V usage is TRBV3-1 (or the pseudogene TRBV3-2) and J usage is TRBJ1-5; 9 nucleotides line up with TRBD1. CDR3 length: 18 amino acids. Germline CDR1 LGHDT, CDR2 YNNKEL (reference sequence). V was clipped by 1 base and J by 5 bases; unmatched bases: 12.

The genes are TRBV12-3 or TRBV12-4 and TRBJ1-2, with D perhaps TRBD1 (6 bases). The CDR3 covers 13 residues. V dropped 1 base and J dropped 8 bases, with 11 bases sitting between them. For the CDR3, the DNA is TGTGCCAGCAGTTTAGAGAGGGGGTTAGGCTACACCTTC. Translation gives CASSLERGLGYTF.

V and J are TRBV6-2 or TRBV6-3 and TRBJ2-7; TRBD2 aligns across 10 bases. Germline trimming cut 0 bases from V and 3 bases from J; bases unmatched to any gene: 11. Germline-derived CDR1 and CDR2 are MNHEY and SVGEGT. The CDR3 has 18 amino acids. CDR3 bases: TGTGCCAGCAGTTACTCGATAACAGCGGGAGGGGCAGGCTACGAGCAGTACTTC. Residues: CASSYSITAGGAGYEQYF.

The CDR3 DNA reads as TGTGCCAGCACCCCCTTCGCGGACTCTGACACCGGGGAGCTGTTTTTT. Residues: CASTPFADSDTGELFF. The J gene is TRBJ2-2, the V gene TRBV25-1; D may be TRBD2 (5 bases). Germline CDR1 and CDR2: MGHDK and SYGVNS. There are 16 residues in the CDR3. Deletions cut 7 bases from V and 3 bases from J, with 18 bases between.

Written as DNA, the CDR3 is TGTGCCAGCAGCCAGGCGGCCCTCATAGATACTGGGCAGCCCCAGCATTTT. Its translation is CASSQAALIDTGQPQHF. This sequence joins TRBV4-2 and TRBJ1-5; unclear D gene. V was shortened by 3 bases and J by 7 bases, with 22 bases between the two germline ends. Germline V gives CDR1 LGHNA, CDR2 YNFKEQ. The CDR3 consists of 17 residues.

The chain uses TRBV28 and TRBJ2-7, with TRBD2 as a possible D gene (5 bases). Germline-derived CDR1 and CDR2 are MDHEN and SYDVKM. This CDR3 comprises 14 residues. Trimming took 5 bases from V and 2 from J, leaving 13 bases between them. The CDR3 region is CASSGWRSPYEQYF. For the CDR3, the DNA is TGTGCCAGCAGTGGTTGGAGGAGCCCCTACGAGCAGTACTTC.

This sequence joins TRBV2 and TRBJ2-5, with 7 nucleotides matching TRBD1. The ends lost 6 bases at V and 5 bases at J; junction bases unmatched: 9. The CDR3 contains 14 residues. The germline V gene has CDR1 SNHLY and CDR2 FYNNEI. In nucleotides, the CDR3 is TGTGCCAGCAGGGATGACAGGGCGGTGGAGACCCAGTACTTC. As protein: CASRDDRAVETQYF.

The chain has TRBV7-9 and TRBJ2-3; TRBD1 aligns across 8 bases. The length of the CDR3 is 14 residues. V trimming: 4 bases; J trimming: 2 bases; junction bases outside the gene matches: 2. CDR1 is SEHNR and CDR2 is FQNEAQ in the germline V gene (reference sequence). CDR3 DNA sequence: TGTGCCAGCAGCTCAGGGGGCGACACAGATACGCAGTATTTT. This translates into CASSSGGDTDTQYF.